This TCR beta chain was sequenced in a study of blood T cell repertoires in COVID-19. Looking at the study overall: Some COVID-19 samples were acute and others convalescent; all came from the United States, Italy and Spain. T cells, B-cell-depleted T cells, or PBMCs supplied cDNA or gDNA.

V shed 4 bases, J shed 3 bases, and the junction held 5 bases outside the gene matches. Germline-derived CDR1 and CDR2 are SGHDT and YYEEEE. This CDR3 spans 15 amino acids. This clone showed up just once. Per the original data handling: Scientists estimated how many nucleated cells there were by amplifying reference gene primers. Data came from immunoSEQ multiplex PCR; TCRdb stores just in-frame clones and leaves some out. The DNA gave D and trimming, while V, J and clone size come from that table. Here the sample spans 26,000 or so clones, 87% being singletons. The chain links TRBV5-6 to TRBJ1-2; 11 bases map to TRBD1. The sequencing sample was made of peripheral blood. The clonotype originates from a human donor in a cohort sampled during active COVID-19. The donor label of this sample is uncertain. The CDR3 coding sequence is TGTGCCAGCAGCCCCAGGGACAGGGGGGACTATGGCTACACCTTC. This encodes CASSPRDRGDYGYTF.